This section outlines one TCR beta chain sequence together with its context. No antigen is known for it. Each CD8+ T cell subset was flow-sorted in triplicate, and 300,000 or so cells per subset were placed directly into RLT lysis buffer. To exclude memory contaminants, naive CD8+ T cells were stringently defined as CD45RO-CCR7+CD27+CD95-. Peripheral blood mononuclear cells were isolated from buffy coats by standard density gradient centrifugation. Naive CXCR3-negative and CXCR3-positive CD8+ T cells were flow-sorted on a FACSAria III. An RNeasy Mini Kit was used to extract total RNA from the sorted cells. This sample stems from a study of CXCR3-negative and CXCR3-positive naive CD8 T cells (dated 2019 in TCRdb). Describing the broader study: In total, roughly 140 million TRB reads were obtained, corresponding to roughly 1.5 +/- 0.3 million reads per library. Diversity and physicochemical repertoire analyses were performed on around 10 donors pooled from two independent experiments. Naive subsets from a handful of donors and memory cells from 3 donors were included in the TRBV-TRBJ cluster analysis. Beyond this particular receptor, the publication reports: Because surface CD5, which is linked to self-reactivity in mice, was comparable between the naive subsets, TCR interaction strength was also inferred from TRB CDR3 physicochemical properties. TRBV-TRBJ usage was similar between naive CXCR3-negative and CXCR3-positive cells from the same donor, while memory cells showed distinct patterns. Both naive subsets had comparably high repertoire diversity, while memory CD8+ T cells had much lower repertoire diversity. Compared with CXCR3-negative naive cells, CXCR3-positive naive cells had TRB CDR3s with higher hydrophobicity (lower Kidera factor 4), lower energy, and higher strength and volume indices. Freshly isolated PBMCs were used for most assays because CXCR3 expression partially decreased after cryopreservation.

CDR1 and CDR2 (LNHNV, YYDKDF) derive from the germline V gene (reference sequence). The CDR3 runs 13 amino acids, cysteine and phenylalanine included. No coding sequence is recorded. TCRdb names NextSeq 550 as the instrument used. The Human TCR Profiling Kit (MiLaboratory) was used to make UMI-labeled 5' RACE TRB cDNA libraries. cDNA synthesis used the entire amount of extracted RNA, and PCR amplification then used the entire amount of cDNA produced. Libraries were prepared in parallel with an identical number of PCR cycles. Turning to the authors' computational methods: About 49,000 +/- 11,000 unique UMI-labeled TRB cDNA molecules per library were extracted with MIGEC and MiXCR, with at least two reads per UMI required. On average, each library contained about 40,000 +/- 10,000 functional in-frame TRB CDR3 nucleotide clonotypes without stop codons. After each sample was downsampled to 5000 UMI-labeled TRB molecules, VDJtools was used to calculate diversity metrics such as normalized Shannon-Wiener and Chao1. Clonotype-size-weighted physicochemical properties of the central five CDR3 residues (interaction energy, strength, volume and Kidera factor 4) were computed in VDJtools. TCRdb reprocessed the raw reads; every CDR3 protein sequence is a single record, and DNA is not supplied. It is TCRdb's table, rather than the study itself, that gives the V and J calls and clone size. This sample's listing comprises approximately 90,000 distinct CDR3 sequences. The ten largest clones represent less than 0.6% of the sample.

This clonotype originated in a human donor in good health. Some clones in this sample may be carry-over from other donors' samples. Sequenced input: naive CXCR3+ CD8+ T cells from blood. The sample's cell subset or site label, in plain terms: CD45RO-CCR7+CD27+CD95- naive CD8+ T cells expressing CXCR3 (TNR3+). The chain employs TRBV15 and TRBJ2-2. CDR3 region: CATSRTYTGELFF.